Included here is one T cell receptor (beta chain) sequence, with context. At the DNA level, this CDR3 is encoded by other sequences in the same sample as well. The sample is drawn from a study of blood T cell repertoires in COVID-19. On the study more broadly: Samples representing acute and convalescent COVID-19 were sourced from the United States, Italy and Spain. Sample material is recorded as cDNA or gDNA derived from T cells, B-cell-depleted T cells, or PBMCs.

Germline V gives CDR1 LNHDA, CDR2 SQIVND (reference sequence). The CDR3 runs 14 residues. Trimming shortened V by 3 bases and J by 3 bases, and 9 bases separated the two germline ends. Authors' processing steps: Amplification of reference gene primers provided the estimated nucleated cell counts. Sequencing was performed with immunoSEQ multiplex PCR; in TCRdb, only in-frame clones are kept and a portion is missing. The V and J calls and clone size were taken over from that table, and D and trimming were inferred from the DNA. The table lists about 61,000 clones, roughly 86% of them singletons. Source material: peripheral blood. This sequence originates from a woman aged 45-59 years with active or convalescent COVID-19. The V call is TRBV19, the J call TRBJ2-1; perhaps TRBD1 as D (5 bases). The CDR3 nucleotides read TGTGCCAGTAGTATTGGAACAGGCTACAATGAGCAGTTCTTC. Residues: CASSIGTGYNEQFF.